Here is one T cell receptor beta chain with its context. Its specificity is not known. It was with a sample-barcoded 5' primer and a J-beta primer mix that a second PCR of roughly 6 to 12 cycles was run. TCRdb reanalysed the 5' RACE reads using MiXCR and keeps one entry per CDR3 protein. The repertoire has just over 800,000 distinct CDR3 sequences, under 80% of them found once; the top ten carry 25% to 35%. The record originates from a study of blood T cells in healthy people across ages. The CDR3 is 16 amino acids. The germline CDR1 and CDR2 sequences are LGHNA and YNFKEQ. The trim removed 0 bases at V and 7 bases at J, leaving 12 bases unmatched. Study-wide findings and caveats: Unsorted PBMCs ruled out conclusive naive versus antigen-experienced comparison.

Sequenced: blood. The chain employs TRBV4-2 and TRBJ2-7; 7 bases agree with TRBD2. This clonotype was obtained from a man aged 25 to 45 in good health. CDR3 DNA: TGTGCCAGCAGCCAAGATACTAGCGCCCTTCAATGGGAGCAGTACTTC. Translated, it gives CASSQDTSALQWEQYF.